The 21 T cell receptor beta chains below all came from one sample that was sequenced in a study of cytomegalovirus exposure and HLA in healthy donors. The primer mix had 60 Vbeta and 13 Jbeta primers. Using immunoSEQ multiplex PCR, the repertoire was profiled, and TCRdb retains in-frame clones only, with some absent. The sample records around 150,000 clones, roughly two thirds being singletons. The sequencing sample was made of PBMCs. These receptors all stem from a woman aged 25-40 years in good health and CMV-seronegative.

DNA for the CDR3: TGTGCCAGCAGCTTAGCAGCGGGGGGCACAGATACGCAGTATTTT. Translated, it gives CASSLAAGGTDTQYF. J is TRBJ2-3 and V is TRBV7-7, with 8 nucleotides matching TRBD2. This CDR3 has 15 residues. J lost 1 base, V lost 0 bases, and 0 bases had no gene match. Germline CDR1 reads SSHAT; CDR2 reads FNYEAQ (reference sequence).

The CDR3 sequence: CAISPGEVGKNIQYF. The CDR3 DNA reads TGTGCCATCAGTCCGGGGGAGGTGGGCAAAAACATTCAGTACTTC. The chain links TRBV10-3 to TRBJ2-4; the D gene is possibly TRBD2 (6 bases). V was cut by 5 bases and J by 3 bases, with 14 bases left in between. This CDR3 spans 15 amino acids. Germline values: CDR1 ENHRY, CDR2 SYGVKD.

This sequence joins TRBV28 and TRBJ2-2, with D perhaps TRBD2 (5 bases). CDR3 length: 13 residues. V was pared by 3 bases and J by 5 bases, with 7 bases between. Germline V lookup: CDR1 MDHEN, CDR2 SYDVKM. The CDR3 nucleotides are TGTGCCAGCAGTTTGAGGGTTACCGGGGAGCTGTTTTTT. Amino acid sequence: CASSLRVTGELFF.

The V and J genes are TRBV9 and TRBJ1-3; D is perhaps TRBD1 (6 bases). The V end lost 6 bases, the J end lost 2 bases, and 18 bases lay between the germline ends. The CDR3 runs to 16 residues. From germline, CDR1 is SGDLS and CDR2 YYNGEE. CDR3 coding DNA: TGTGCCAGCAACCGGGGGGGCAGGGCGGCTGGAAACACCATATATTTT. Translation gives CASNRGGRAAGNTIYF.

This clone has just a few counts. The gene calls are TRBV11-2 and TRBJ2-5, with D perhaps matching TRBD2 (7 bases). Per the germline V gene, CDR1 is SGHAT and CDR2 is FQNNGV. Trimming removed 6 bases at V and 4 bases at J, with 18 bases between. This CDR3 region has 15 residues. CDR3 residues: CASRGSRGGGETQYF. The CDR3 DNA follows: TGTGCCAGCAGAGGGTCGAGGGGGGGCGGAGAGACCCAGTACTTC.

The CDR3: CASSVRETQYF. The CDR3 DNA follows: TGTGCCAGCAGTGTGAGAGAGACCCAGTACTTC. This chain links TRBV2 with TRBJ2-5; D remains unclear. The CDR3 has 11 residues. Per the germline V gene, CDR1 is SNHLY and CDR2 is FYNNEI. Trimming shortened V by 4 bases and J by 4 bases, and 4 bases separated the two germline ends.

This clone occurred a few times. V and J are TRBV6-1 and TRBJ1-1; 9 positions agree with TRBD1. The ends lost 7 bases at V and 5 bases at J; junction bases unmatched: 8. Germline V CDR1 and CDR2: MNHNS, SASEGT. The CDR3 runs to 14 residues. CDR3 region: CASTWDREGTEAFF. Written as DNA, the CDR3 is TGTGCCAGCACCTGGGACAGGGAAGGTACTGAAGCTTTCTTT.

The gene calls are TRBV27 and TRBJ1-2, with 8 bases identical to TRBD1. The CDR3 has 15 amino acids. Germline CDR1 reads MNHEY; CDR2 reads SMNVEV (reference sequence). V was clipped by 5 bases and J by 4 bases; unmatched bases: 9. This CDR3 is CASSTRTGSTYGYTF. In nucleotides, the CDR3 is TGTGCCAGCAGTACCAGGACAGGGTCGACCTATGGCTACACCTTC.

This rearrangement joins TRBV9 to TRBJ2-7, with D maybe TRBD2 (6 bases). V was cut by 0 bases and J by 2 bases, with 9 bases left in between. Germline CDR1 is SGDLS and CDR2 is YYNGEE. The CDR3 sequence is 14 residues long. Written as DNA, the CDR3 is TGTGCCAGCAGCGTAGGGGGAGGCCCCTACGAGCAGTACTTC. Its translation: CASSVGGGPYEQYF.

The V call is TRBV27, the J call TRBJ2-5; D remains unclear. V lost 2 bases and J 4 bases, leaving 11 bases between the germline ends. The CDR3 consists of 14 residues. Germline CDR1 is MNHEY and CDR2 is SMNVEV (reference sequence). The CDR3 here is CASSLVVNRETQYF. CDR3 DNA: TGTGCCAGCAGTTTAGTCGTTAACAGAGAGACCCAGTACTTC.

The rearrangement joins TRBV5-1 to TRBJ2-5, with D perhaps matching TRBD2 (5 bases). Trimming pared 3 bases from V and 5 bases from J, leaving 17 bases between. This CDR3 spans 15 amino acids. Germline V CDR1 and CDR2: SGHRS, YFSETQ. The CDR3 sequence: CASSWGEEVGETQYF. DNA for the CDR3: TGCGCCAGCAGCTGGGGTGAGGAGGTCGGTGAGACCCAGTACTTC.

The CDR3 here is CASSLSYEQYF. The CDR3 nucleotides are TGTGCCAGCAGCTTAAGCTACGAGCAGTACTTC. The J gene is TRBJ2-5, the V gene TRBV7-2; no clear D gene. TRBJ2-7 explains the end of the DNA better; the J call may be wrong. This CDR3 region has 11 residues. In germline, CDR1 is SGHTA, CDR2 FQGNSA.

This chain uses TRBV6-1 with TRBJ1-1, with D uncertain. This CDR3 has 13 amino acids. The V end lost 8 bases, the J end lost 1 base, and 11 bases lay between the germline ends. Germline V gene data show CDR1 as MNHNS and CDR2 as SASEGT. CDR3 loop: CASESHGNTEAFF. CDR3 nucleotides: TGTGCCAGCGAGAGTCACGGGAACACTGAAGCTTTCTTT.

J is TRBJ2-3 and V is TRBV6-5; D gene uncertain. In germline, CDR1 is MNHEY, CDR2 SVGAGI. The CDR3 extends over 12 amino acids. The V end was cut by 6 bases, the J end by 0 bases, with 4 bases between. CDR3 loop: CASSPSTDTQYF. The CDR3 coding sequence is TGTGCCAGCAGCCCTAGCACAGATACGCAGTATTTT.

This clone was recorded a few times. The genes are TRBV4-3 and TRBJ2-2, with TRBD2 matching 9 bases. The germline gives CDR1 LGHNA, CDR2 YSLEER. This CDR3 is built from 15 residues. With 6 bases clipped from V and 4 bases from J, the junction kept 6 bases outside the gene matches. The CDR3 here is CASSGLAGPTGELFF. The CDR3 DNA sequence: TGCGCCAGCAGTGGGCTAGCGGGGCCCACCGGGGAGCTGTTTTTT.

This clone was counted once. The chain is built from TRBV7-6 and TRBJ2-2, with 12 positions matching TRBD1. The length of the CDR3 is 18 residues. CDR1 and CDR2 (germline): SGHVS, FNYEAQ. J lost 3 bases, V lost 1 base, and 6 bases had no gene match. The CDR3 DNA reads TGTGCCAGCAGCTTAGACGGGACAGGGGGCTTGGACACCGGGGAGCTGTTTTTT. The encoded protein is CASSLDGTGGLDTGELFF.

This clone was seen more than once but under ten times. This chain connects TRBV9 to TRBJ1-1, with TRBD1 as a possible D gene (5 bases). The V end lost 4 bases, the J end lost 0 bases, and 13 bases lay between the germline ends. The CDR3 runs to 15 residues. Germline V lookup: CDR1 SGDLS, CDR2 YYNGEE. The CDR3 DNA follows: TGTGCCAGCAGCCCTGGGGGGGTCATGAACACTGAAGCTTTCTTT. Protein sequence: CASSPGGVMNTEAFF.

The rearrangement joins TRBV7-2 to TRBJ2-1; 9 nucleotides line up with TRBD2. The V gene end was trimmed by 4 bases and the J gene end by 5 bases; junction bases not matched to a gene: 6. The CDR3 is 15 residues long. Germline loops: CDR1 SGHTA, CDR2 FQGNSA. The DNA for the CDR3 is TGTGCCAGCAGCTACGCTAGCGGGAAAGACAATGAGCAGTTCTTC. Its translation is CASSYASGKDNEQFF.

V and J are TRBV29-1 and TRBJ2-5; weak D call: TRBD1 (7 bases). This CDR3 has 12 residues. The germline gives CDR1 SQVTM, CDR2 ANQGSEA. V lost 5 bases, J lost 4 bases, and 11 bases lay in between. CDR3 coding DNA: TGCAGCGTTCGACAGGGAGGAGAGACCCAGTACTTC. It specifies CSVRQGGETQYF.

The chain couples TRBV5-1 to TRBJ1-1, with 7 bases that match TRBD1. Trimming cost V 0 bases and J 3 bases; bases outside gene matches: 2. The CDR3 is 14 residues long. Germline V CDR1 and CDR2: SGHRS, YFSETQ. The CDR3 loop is CASSLVQGDTEAFF. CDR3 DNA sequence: TGCGCCAGCAGCTTGGTTCAGGGGGACACTGAAGCTTTCTTT.

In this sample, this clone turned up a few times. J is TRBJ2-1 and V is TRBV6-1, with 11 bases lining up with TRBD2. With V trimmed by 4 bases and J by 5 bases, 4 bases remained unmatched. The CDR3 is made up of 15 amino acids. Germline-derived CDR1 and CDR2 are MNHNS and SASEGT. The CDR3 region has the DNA TGTGCCAGCAGTGTTAGCGGGAGGGGAAACAATGAGCAGTTCTTC. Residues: CASSVSGRGNNEQFF.